The 5 T cell receptor beta chains below were found in one sample sequenced in a study of blood T cell repertoires in COVID-19. Produced via immunoSEQ multiplex PCR; TCRdb's table is partial and in-frame only. The sample records over 90,000 clones, roughly 89% being singletons. Sequenced: peripheral blood. The receptors derive from a woman in her seventies with acute or convalescent COVID-19.

This chain links TRBV16 with TRBJ2-3; perhaps TRBD2 as D (5 bases). The CDR3 runs to 15 residues. Germline V gives CDR1 KGHSY, CDR2 FQNENV. Trimming pared 2 bases from V and 2 bases from J, leaving 11 bases between. CDR3 loop: CASSQNSGNTDTQYF. CDR3 nucleotides: TGTGCCAGCAGCCAAAACTCGGGGAACACAGATACGCAGTATTTT.

As to this clone: The junction and the germline gene differ at one end; a read error may be behind it. The J gene is TRBJ2-1, the V gene TRBV7-7; 11 positions match TRBD2. The CDR3 is 17 amino acids. Germline V gene lookup returns CDR1 SSHAT and CDR2 FNYEAQ (reference sequence). This CDR3 is CASSLALGLAAYNEQFF. CDR3 DNA sequence: TGTGCTAGCAGCTTAGCCCTGGGACTAGCGGCCTACAATGAGCAGTTCTTC.

CDR3 amino acids: CASSLDNRAVSGYTF. DNA of the CDR3: TGTGCCAGCAGCTTAGATAACAGGGCGGTCTCTGGCTACACCTTC. The rearrangement links TRBV7-2 to TRBJ1-2; maybe TRBD1 (6 bases). Germline V CDR1 and CDR2: SGHTA, FQGNSA. CDR3 length: 15 residues. The V and J ends lost 1 base and 7 bases respectively, with 16 bases between them.

The chain is built from TRBV28 and TRBJ1-5, with 9 bases aligning to TRBD1. J gave up 1 base and V 3 bases, and 7 bases lay outside the gene matches. Looked up from germline, CDR1 is MDHEN and CDR2 is SYDVKM. CDR3 size: 17 residues. The CDR3 loop reads CASSFGQGLLSNQPQHF. CDR3 bases: TGTGCCAGCAGTTTCGGACAGGGGTTATTAAGCAATCAGCCCCAGCATTTT.

The count of this clone is one. The chain links TRBV11-2 to TRBJ2-5; possibly TRBD1 for D (5 bases). The germline CDR1 and CDR2 sequences are SGHAT and FQNNGV. Trimming pared 2 bases from V and 1 base from J, leaving 14 bases between. The CDR3 runs to 16 residues. For the CDR3, the DNA is TGTGCCAGCAGCTTAATCCCGACAGCGCCCCAAGAGACCCAGTACTTC. This gives the protein CASSLIPTAPQETQYF.